This T cell receptor beta chain is drawn from a study of Tregs in tolerant kidney transplant recipients. Study at large: Sorting of CD4+CD25+CD127- cells followed 3-day belatacept mixed lymphocyte reactions, sometimes with roughly 5-day graft donor restimulation. Overall study findings and caveats: The most relevant donor-specific Treg TCRbeta repertoire apparently came from expansion with activated donor B cells.

Concerning this clone: Its antigen is undetermined.

Trimming shortened V by 4 bases and J by 0 bases, and 10 bases separated the two germline ends. CDR1 and CDR2 from the germline V gene are SGHRS and YFSETQ. This CDR3 comprises 14 residues. Profiled with immunoSEQ multiplex PCR; TCRdb holds only in-frame clones, not every one. The sample has tens of thousands of clones; 95% to 96% are singletons. Sequencing was carried out using Tregs from blood cultured with allogeneic cells. The chain carries TRBV5-1 and TRBJ1-1; TRBD1 might be the D (6 bases). This receptor was identified in a human donor in good health. In DNA form, the CDR3 reads TGCGCCAGCAGCCTGGGGGCGGTGAACACTGAAGCTTTCTTT. The encoded protein is CASSLGAVNTEAFF.